This T cell receptor (beta chain) is from a study of cytomegalovirus exposure and HLA in healthy donors (dated by TCRdb to about 2017). Looking at the study overall: An earlier analysis of some 600 of the donors reported 276 Gb of sequence data and 117 million unique TCR beta sequences obtained from about 170 million T cells. The T cell repertoires of several hundred subjects were profiled by immunosequencing and related to cytomegalovirus serostatus. About five DR-DQ haplotypes were treated as single units for association and clustering because of strong linkage in the cohort. Genome-wide SNP genotypes for about 55% of the 666 donors were used in a later genetic analysis, which treated that subset as a discovery cohort. Donor age, sex, ethnicity and CMV serostatus were compiled together with the repertoire data. A separate validation cohort of 100 to 150 different subjects was used in addition to the approximately 700-subject first cohort. An earlier analysis of some 500 of the donors applied high-throughput TCR beta sequencing to assess whether each TCR beta V gene segment acted as functional or pseudogenic. Every repertoire in the discovery cohort had been generated on one and the same sequencing platform. The number of donors typed differed by locus, with roughly 620-630 for A, B, C, DRB1 and DQB1, roughly 520 for DQA1, 606 for DPA1, and some 440 for DPB1. The study aimed to test whether cataloging public T cell receptors could reveal signatures of past pathogen exposure. A later analysis re-analyzed previously published TCR beta repertoires from 666 donors and added high-resolution HLA genotyping to study TCR occurrence patterns. Around 320 gigabases of sequencing data and around 87 million unique TCR sequences were included in an early release covering about 700 HLA-typed donors. On average, around 240,000 unique TCR beta nucleotide sequences were sequenced per donor among roughly 430 genotyped donors of the cohort, with 15% to 20% of those sequences being non-productive. To predict cytomegalovirus infection status, the study combined high-throughput TCR immunosequencing, statistical association of individual TCRs with disease status, and machine learning. Rather than using new phenotypic data, the later analysis identified candidate immune exposures from TCR beta sequences and from how often those sequences occurred across donors. Of the roughly 400 genotyped donors, roughly 76% were placed in the genetic ancestry cluster associated with self-reported Caucasian donors. HLA typing included class I and class II loci at four-digit resolution.

Note on this clone: The antigen it recognizes is unknown. The input lacks base qualities; no much larger clone sits a single base away.

The germline V gene provides CDR1 ENHRY and CDR2 SYGVKD. Measured from the cysteine to the phenylalanine, the CDR3 is 15 residues long. The CDR3 DNA has 45 bases and is translated from base 1. Cut back by 0 bases and 3 bases, the V and J ends lie 8 bases apart. The paper's findings and limits, for the study overall: The classifier was reported to diagnose cytomegalovirus status with high specificity and sensitivity in both the original and validation cohorts. The study listed 150 to 200 TCR beta chains as associated with cytomegalovirus. Compared with the 666-donor mean, donors in an Asian-associated ancestry cluster had fewer N-insertions in productive TCRs, according to a later genetic analysis. Because some donors lacked HLA typing at each locus, the association tests relied only on the typed subset. Correlated functional status among segregating V segments might be attributable to linkage disequilibrium, but an unknown experimental factor could not be ruled out. A further reported finding was that TCR beta sequences accurately predicted the HLA-A and HLA-B alleles for most subjects in the first cohort. Roughly uniform sequencing depth across donors was assumed in presence/absence analyses, although this assumption may not hold. In a later analysis, the rate of TCR association differed among HLA loci, with DRB1 alleles having the most associated TCRs and HLA-C alleles having the fewest. In vitro tests confirmed that three of the cytomegalovirus-associated TCR beta chains recognize cytomegalovirus antigens. V-gene and J-gene trimming of TCR beta chains was associated with a missense DCLRE1C variant in a later genetic analysis, and the association was replicated in an independent cohort. It was suggested by the authors that the approach could potentially be generalized to other disease states and immunological phenotypes. Across donors, most TCR sequences were observed very rarely, whereas some public TCRs were present in many individuals. A later analysis reported that several top co-occurrence clusters appeared linked to parvovirus B19, influenza, CMV and Epstein-Barr virus. In a later analysis, HLA-associated TCR beta chains showed more clonal expansion and lower generation probabilities than non-associated chains that were equally common. When HLA alleles, especially DR and DQ, strongly co-occurred, TCR associations were difficult to assign to individual alleles. The sequencing pipeline was judged likely to have produced a cluster of highly shared sequence variants as a technical artifact. At a false discovery rate of 0.05, a later analysis linked about 17,000 TCR beta sequences to specific HLA alleles. In an earlier analysis of some 500 of the donors, most TCR beta V segments were observed in productive rearrangements about 87% or about 30% of the time, broadly matching IMGT annotations. CMV serostatus was the only immune exposure information available for the cohort. A later analysis found that most CMV-associated TCR beta chains appeared HLA-restricted, with HLA associations seemingly driven largely by CMV exposure. Some IMGT-functional V segments, including TRBV6-2 and TRBV6-3, could not be distinguished by the 87-base-pair reads and were therefore excluded. Because counts were too low, about 15 rarely observed V segments, including chromosome 9 orphons, were left out of the earlier analysis of some 640 of the donors. Only TCR beta chains were sequenced in this cohort, and the absence of alpha or paired-chain data limited detectable features.

Receptor libraries were prepared by the immunoSEQ multiplex PCR assay. For the multiplex PCR, a mixture combining 60 forward primers for TCR Vbeta segments and 13 reverse primers for TCR Jbeta segments was used. A multiplex PCR assay on genomic DNA amplified the CDR3 region of rearranged TCR beta genes. The amplified TCR beta libraries were sequenced on the Illumina HiSeq System as 87-base-pair reads. From the authors' description of their analysis: A later analysis counted tens of millions of unique TCR beta chains across the 690 or so repertoires, and roughly 11 million of these chains were shared by at least two donors. A nearest-neighbor algorithm error-corrected the raw reads and collapsed the reads into unique sequences, merging closely related sequences to remove PCR and sequencing errors. To assign V, D and J gene segments, CDR3 sequences were aligned to IMGT reference sequences. For a sequence to be retained, at least a six-nucleotide match to both a V gene segment and a J gene segment was required. A rearrangement was called productive if the CDR3 had no stop codons and remained in frame with V and J, and every other rearrangement was called non-productive. CDR3 was defined by IMGT convention, running from the second conserved V-encoded cysteine to the conserved J-encoded phenylalanine. The earlier analysis of about 590 of the donors excluded sequences that lacked an unambiguous match to a single V gene segment. An earlier analysis of a few hundred of the donors called V segments functional above 56.7% productive rearrangements and segregating when the between-donor standard deviation exceeded 5%. A statistical classification framework was built to diagnose cytomegalovirus status from the catalog of TCR beta chain sequences. In a later analysis, TCR nucleotide sequences were compared against IMGT/GENE-DB human TR gene sequences so that V and J genes could be assigned. In a later analysis, CDR3 sequences and most-parsimonious VDJ recombination scenarios were assigned using the TCRdist pipeline. A later analysis defined each TCR beta chain by its CDR3 amino acid sequence plus V-gene family, and excluded reads lacking a unique V-gene family. As a way to deal with suspected cross-contamination and a sequencing artifact, a later analysis dropped hundreds of nucleotide sequences that were highly shared and had low generation probability. For each public chain, a later analysis derived a clonal expansion index from normalized ranks of inferred template counts within each repertoire. A later analysis computed generation probabilities with a VDJ recombination model fitted to out-of-frame rearrangements, and checked the results against IGoR. Hypergeometric tests were used in a later analysis to score TCR-TCR, TCR-HLA and TCR-CMV co-occurrence, with a repertoire-size bias correction applied to the TCR pairs. In a later analysis, false discovery rates were estimated by permuting HLA or CMV assignments 20 times. In a later analysis, co-occurring TCRs were grouped using DBSCAN, with TCRdist sequence similarity added in when clustering inside HLA-allele-positive subsets. Co-occurrence clustering excluded repertoires with fewer than 30,000 or more than 120,000 public chains, plus five with anomalous nucleotide sharing. TCRdb provides this immuneACCESS table in a form limited to in-frame rearrangements. Some clones are lacking; in checked studies, under half of them reflect an unresolved V gene, and why the rest are absent is not known. The DNA gave D and trimming, while V, J and clone size come from that table. In this sample the table shows 150,000 to 250,000 clones, more than 75% of which occur a single time. The ten largest account for 6.5% of the sample.

In total, over 600 healthy bone marrow donors made up the cohort. Cohort members were all nominally healthy when sampled, although unrecorded immune exposures were likely present. The donor was CMV seropositive and belonged to the group of 250 to 300 seropositive cohort members. A peripheral blood sample was collected from each donor, and TCR beta sequencing was performed on peripheral blood mononuclear cells. Genomic DNA extraction from the blood cell samples was performed with the Qiagen DNeasy Blood Extraction Kit. The clonotype comes from a woman aged 45 to 65 in good health and CMV-seropositive. What was sequenced was PBMCs. The chain joins TRBV10-3 to TRBJ2-2, and the D gene may be TRBD2, 5 bases matching. The nucleotides are TGTGCCATCAGTGAGTCCGGGGTGGACACCGGGGAGCTGTTTTTT. Its protein product is CAISESGVDTGELFF.